This T cell receptor (beta chain) emerged from a study of shared clonotypes between healthy human individuals. Only one count was recorded for this clone. Division of CD4+ cells produced a CD45RA+ naive subset and a CD45RA-negative memory subset. Libraries were prepared by immunoSEQ multiplex PCR; TCRdb keeps only in-frame clonotypes and omits some of them. This table has over 1.5 million clones, approximately 98% appearing once. The clonotype was recovered from a man aged 30-40 years in good health. Sequencing was performed on naive CD4+ T cells sorted from blood. Subset denoted: CD45RA+ positively selected.

CDR3 region: CASSRQLDEKLFF. CDR3 nucleotide sequence: TGTGCCAGCAGCCGGCAGTTAGATGAAAAACTGTTTTTT. This chain connects TRBV6-1 to TRBJ1-4, with no clear D. CDR3 size: 13 residues. The germline gives CDR1 MNHNS, CDR2 SASEGT. V was trimmed by 6 bases and J by 6 bases, leaving 11 bases between them.